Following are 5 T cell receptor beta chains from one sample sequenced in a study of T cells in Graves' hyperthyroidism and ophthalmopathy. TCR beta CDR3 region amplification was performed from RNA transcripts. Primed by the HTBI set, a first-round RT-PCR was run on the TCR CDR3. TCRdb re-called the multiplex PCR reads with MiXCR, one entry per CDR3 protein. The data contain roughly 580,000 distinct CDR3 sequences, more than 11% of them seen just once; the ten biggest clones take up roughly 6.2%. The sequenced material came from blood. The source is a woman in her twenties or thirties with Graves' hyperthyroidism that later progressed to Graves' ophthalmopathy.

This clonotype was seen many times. CDR3 amino acids: CASRPPRGGENTGELFF. In DNA form, the CDR3 reads TGTGCCAGCAGGCCCCCGCGAGGGGGCGAGAACACCGGGGAGCTGTTTTTT. The rearrangement joins TRBV12-3 or TRBV12-4 to TRBJ2-2; 7 bases agree with TRBD1. The CDR3 covers 17 residues. V was pared by 6 bases and J by 1 base, with 11 bases of the junction left unmatched.

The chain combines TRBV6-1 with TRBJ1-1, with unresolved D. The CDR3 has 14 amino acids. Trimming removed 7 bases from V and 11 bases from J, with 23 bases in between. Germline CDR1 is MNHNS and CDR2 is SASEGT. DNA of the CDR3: TGTGCCAGCAACCAAAATTCTATCCCCGTGGGGGCTTTCTTT. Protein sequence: CASNQNSIPVGAFF.

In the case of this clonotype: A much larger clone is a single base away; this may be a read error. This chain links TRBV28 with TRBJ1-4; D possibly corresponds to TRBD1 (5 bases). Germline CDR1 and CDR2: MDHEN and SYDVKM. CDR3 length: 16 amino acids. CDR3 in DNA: TGTGCCGGCAGTTCCCCTTGGGGGGGAGCGGATGAAAAACTGTTTTTT. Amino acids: CAGSSPWGGADEKLFF.

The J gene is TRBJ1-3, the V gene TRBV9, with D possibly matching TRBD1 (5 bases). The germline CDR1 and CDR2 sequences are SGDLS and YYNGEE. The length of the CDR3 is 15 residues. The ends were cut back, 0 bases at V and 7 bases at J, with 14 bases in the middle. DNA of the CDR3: TGTGCCAGCAGCGTAGGTGGGACCCAAGGGAACACCATATATTTT. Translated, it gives CASSVGGTQGNTIYF.

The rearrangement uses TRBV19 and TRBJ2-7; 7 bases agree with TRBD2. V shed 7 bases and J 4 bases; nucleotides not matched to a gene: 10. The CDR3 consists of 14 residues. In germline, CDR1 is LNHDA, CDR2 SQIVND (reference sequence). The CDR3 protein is CASTRPTSRYEQYF. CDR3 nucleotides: TGTGCCAGTACTCGGCCGACTAGCCGGTACGAGCAGTACTTC.